This TCR beta chain was obtained from a study of radiotherapy plus CTLA-4 blockade in lung cancer. Across the whole study: With approximately 30% of patients having disease control, objective responses were seen in approximately 17%.

Sequencing was performed with immunoSEQ multiplex PCR; in TCRdb, only in-frame clones are kept and a portion is missing. Of about 36,000 clones detected, approximately 77% appear once; the ten largest clones hold approximately 10%. Study-wide points: An expansion of tumor-derived TCR clones occurred in blood after radiotherapy plus ipilimumab. With interferon-beta, early dynamics of blood T cell clones were reported to best predict response.

The germline V gene encodes CDR1 DFQATT and CDR2 SNEGSKA (reference sequence). V was clipped by 6 bases and J by 11 bases, with 16 bases between them. The CDR3 contains 11 residues. Regarding this clone: The antigen is not known.

Enrolled patients, whose metastatic non-small-cell lung cancer was chemo-refractory, received focal radiation plus CTLA-4 blockade with ipilimumab. This sample comprised peripheral blood, obtained from a patient treated with radiotherapy plus ipilimumab. This chain uses TRBV20-1 with TRBJ1-1; no firm D call. The sequence was obtained from a human donor with non-small cell lung cancer who had stable disease on radiotherapy plus ipilimumab. The CDR3 nucleotides read TGCAGTGCGAACCGGGAGCCTAGGGCTTTCTTT. This gives the protein CSANREPRAFF.